Below, 26 T cell receptor beta chains from the same sample are listed, as sequenced in a study of T cell responses to AZD1222 COVID-19 vaccine. Only in-frame clones appear in the TCRdb table, and some are missing; sequencing was by immunoSEQ multiplex PCR. This sample has 150,000 to 200,000 clones, with 85% to 90% found just once. The sample was peripheral blood, taken on day 0 of AZD1222 vaccination. These receptors all come from an adult in good health.

The gene calls are TRBV29-1 and TRBJ2-3, with D perhaps matching TRBD2 (6 bases). In germline, CDR1 is SQVTM, CDR2 ANQGSEA. There are 14 residues in the CDR3. V shed 7 bases and J shed 5 bases, with 19 bases lying between them. CDR3 protein: CSATQRGVEDTQYF. The CDR3 bases are TGCAGCGCGACACAACGCGGGGTGGAAGATACGCAGTATTTT.

A remark on this clone: This specimen includes other DNA sequences encoding the same CDR3. The chain couples TRBV28 to TRBJ1-1; D unclear. Between the trimmed V and J ends, which lost 2 bases and 1 base, there was a span of 5 bases. CDR1 and CDR2 (germline): MDHEN, SYDVKM. The CDR3 totals 13 residues. The CDR3 coding sequence is TGTGCCAGCAGTTTAACGGGGAACACTGAAGCTTTCTTT. Translated, it gives CASSLTGNTEAFF. Complete variable domain (other parts from reference TRBV28 and TRBJ1-1): DVKVTQSSRYLVKRTGEKVFLECVQDMDHENMFWYRQDPGLGLRLIYFSYDVKMKEKGDIPEGYSVSREKKERFSLILESASTNQTSMYLCASSLTGNTEAFFGQGTRLTVV.

The V gene is TRBV5-4, the J gene TRBJ2-2; no reliable D call. Germline V gene sequence: CDR1 SGHNT, CDR2 YYREEE (reference sequence). V shed 2 bases and J shed 0 bases, with 8 bases lying between them. The CDR3 runs 15 residues. The CDR3 loop reads CASSLEPANTGELFF. CDR3 nucleotide sequence: TGTGCCAGCAGCTTAGAACCAGCGAACACCGGGGAGCTGTTTTTT. Together with reference TRBV5-4 and TRBJ2-2, the CDR3 gives the full variable domain: ETGVTQSPTHLIKTRGQQVTLRCSSQSGHNTVSWYQQALGQGPQFIFQYYREEENGRGNFPPRFSGLQFPNYSSELNVNALELDDSALYLCASSLEPANTGELFFGEGSRLTVL.

In this sample, this clone turned up once. The chain uses TRBV5-5 and TRBJ1-2; tentative D call: TRBD1 (5 bases). Trimming took off 4 bases at V and 0 bases at J, with 13 bases between the two ends. Germline CDR1 is SGHKS and CDR2 is YYEKEE (reference sequence). This CDR3 is built from 15 residues. Here the CDR3 DNA reads TGTGCCAGCAGCACCCCGGGACTAACTAACTATGGCTACACCTTC. The encoded protein is CASSTPGLTNYGYTF.

The chain links TRBV24-1 to TRBJ2-3; TRBD1 matches at 9 bases. The CDR3 totals 15 residues. V was clipped by 9 bases and J by 6 bases; unmatched bases: 12. Germline assignment: CDR1 KGHDR and CDR2 SFDVKD. CDR3 in amino acids: CATGGGTGSLDTQYF. CDR3 coding DNA: TGTGCCACCGGGGGAGGGACAGGGTCCTTGGATACGCAGTATTTT.

The rearrangement joins TRBV9 to TRBJ2-7; 11 bases agree with TRBD1. The junction had 5 bases not matched to a gene; V was cut back by 4 bases and J by 2 bases. There are 15 residues in the CDR3. Germline V gene data show CDR1 as SGDLS and CDR2 as YYNGEE. The CDR3 nucleotides are TGTGCCAGCAGCCCGGGACAGGGGGTGACCTACGAGCAGTACTTC. Translating it yields CASSPGQGVTYEQYF. The entire variable domain, with the rest obtained from reference TRBV9 and TRBJ2-7, is as follows: DSGVTQTPKHLITATGQRVTLRCSPRSGDLSVYWYQQSLDQGLQFLIQYYNGEERAKGNILERFSAQQFPDLHSELNLSSLELGDSALYFCASSPGQGVTYEQYFGPGTRLTVT.

This clone is medium-sized in the sample. V is TRBV19 and J is TRBJ1-1, with TRBD1 identical over 7 bases. CDR3 length: 11 residues. From germline, CDR1 is LNHDA and CDR2 SQIVND (reference sequence). Trimming removed 6 bases from V and 9 bases from J; junction bases left unmatched: 4. CDR3 sequence reads: CASSDRVKAFF. DNA for the CDR3: TGTGCCAGTAGCGACAGGGTGAAAGCTTTCTTT.

V is TRBV6-6 and J is TRBJ1-2; the match to TRBD1 covers 7 bases. The V gene's germline CDR1 is MNHNY and CDR2 SVGAGI (reference sequence). The junction had 7 bases not matched to a gene; V was cut back by 6 bases and J by 6 bases. There are 13 residues in the CDR3. The DNA for the CDR3 is TGTGCCAGCAGAAAGCAGGGGGTGGATGGCTACACCTTC. Translated: CASRKQGVDGYTF.

The chain couples TRBV5-1 to TRBJ2-1, with TRBD2 as a possible D gene (6 bases). Trimming removed 4 bases at V and 0 bases at J, with 11 bases between. Per germline, CDR1 SGHRS and CDR2 YFSETQ. The CDR3 totals 15 residues. The CDR3: CASSRAGSSYNEQFF. In DNA form, the CDR3 reads TGCGCCAGCAGCCGGGCGGGGTCCTCCTACAATGAGCAGTTCTTC.

The chain employs TRBV6-5 and TRBJ1-1, with a tentative D call TRBD1 (5 bases). The CDR3 totals 13 residues. The V gene lost 4 bases and the J gene lost 7 bases, with 13 bases spanning the gap. Germline loops: CDR1 MNHEY, CDR2 SVGAGI. Written as DNA, the CDR3 is TGTGCCAGCAGTTCGCCGGACACCAGTGAAGCTTTCTTT. It encodes CASSSPDTSEAFF.

V is TRBV6-7 and J is TRBJ2-5; possibly TRBD2 for D (5 bases). TRBV6-7 carries the ORF label, with uncertain function. This CDR3 has 9 residues. CDR3 residues: CPPGETQYF. The CDR3 DNA is TGTCCCCCGGGGGAGACCCAGTACTTC.

The CDR3 nucleotides are TGTGCCAGCAGCCCCTTCGACAGGGGGCCTCAGCCCCAGCATTTT. Translating gives CASSPFDRGPQPQHF. J is TRBJ1-5 and V is TRBV3-1 (or the pseudogene TRBV3-2), with TRBD1 identical over 10 bases. This CDR3 is 15 amino acids long. CDR1 LGHDT and CDR2 YNNKEL come from the germline V gene (reference sequence). J was trimmed by 6 bases and V by 4 bases; bases with no gene match: 6.

J is TRBJ2-1 and V is TRBV5-5; the match to TRBD1 covers 8 bases. Germline V CDR1 and CDR2: SGHKS, YYEKEE (reference sequence). CDR3 length: 15 residues. The ends lost 0 bases at V and 2 bases at J; junction bases unmatched: 1. The CDR3 sequence: CASSLGQGPYNEQFF. In DNA, the CDR3 is TGTGCCAGCAGCTTGGGACAGGGGCCCTACAATGAGCAGTTCTTC.

The V and J genes are TRBV7-8 and TRBJ1-2, with D maybe TRBD1 (5 bases). This CDR3 region has 16 residues. CDR1 is SGHVS, CDR2 FQNEAQ, per germline. V gave up 7 bases and J gave up 2 bases, with 20 bases separating them. The CDR3 spells CASTINFGTANYGYTF. The CDR3 DNA reads as TGTGCCAGCACCATAAATTTTGGGACTGCGAACTATGGCTACACCTTC.

The chain is built from TRBV28 and TRBJ1-5; 7 positions agree with TRBD1. J gave up 6 bases and V 7 bases, and 15 bases lay outside the gene matches. The CDR3 is made up of 16 amino acids. In germline, CDR1 is MDHEN, CDR2 SYDVKM. CDR3 amino acids: CASTPPRDRGAQPQHF. The DNA for the CDR3 is TGTGCCAGCACCCCGCCCCGGGACAGAGGGGCTCAGCCCCAGCATTTT.

The chain is built from TRBV7-9 and TRBJ1-4; D possibly corresponds to TRBD1 (5 bases). Between the trimmed V and J ends, which lost 5 bases and 8 bases, there was a span of 9 bases. Per germline, CDR1 SEHNR and CDR2 FQNEAQ (reference sequence). CDR3 length: 12 amino acids. The CDR3 here is CASSPGPEKLFF. The CDR3 region has the DNA TGTGCCAGCAGCCCGGGACCCGAAAAACTGTTTTTT.

The V call is TRBV6-6, the J call TRBJ1-4; D gene unclear. V gave up 4 bases and J gave up 3 bases, with 12 bases separating them. Looked up from germline, CDR1 is MNHNY and CDR2 is SVGAGI (reference sequence). There are 15 residues in the CDR3. The DNA for the CDR3 is TGTGCCAGCAGTTCCCTCGGAAGGGCTAATGAAAAACTGTTTTTT. Protein sequence: CASSSLGRANEKLFF.

The CDR3 sequence: CASSEAFYGYTF. CDR3 DNA: TGCGCCAGCAGTGAGGCCTTCTATGGCTACACCTTC. The genes are TRBV10-2 and TRBJ1-2; D unresolved. Trimming left V 2 bases short and J 4 bases short, with 5 bases between. The CDR3 is 12 amino acids. The germline CDR1 and CDR2 sequences are WSHSY and SAAADI.

The rearrangement joins TRBV19 to TRBJ2-1; D perhaps matches TRBD2 (6 bases). The CDR3 loop spans 15 amino acids. Germline CDR1 reads LNHDA; CDR2 reads SQIVND (reference sequence). V lost 6 bases and J lost 0, with 12 bases in between. This chain's CDR3 is CASSRVGGSYNEQFF. The CDR3 DNA follows: TGTGCCAGTAGCCGAGTCGGGGGCTCCTACAATGAGCAGTTCTTC.

The V gene is TRBV6-5, the J gene TRBJ2-7; 9 bases align to TRBD1. Germline CDR1 and CDR2: MNHEY and SVGAGI. Trimming at V came to 2 bases and at J to 1 base, leaving 6 bases not matched to a gene. This CDR3 region has 16 residues. The CDR3: CASSYGGTGRSYEQYF. The CDR3 DNA reads TGTGCCAGCAGTTACGGGGGGACAGGGAGATCCTACGAGCAGTACTTC.

The chain carries TRBV5-1 and TRBJ1-1; D ambiguous. Germline assignment: CDR1 SGHRS and CDR2 YFSETQ. V lost 2 bases and J lost 4, with 9 bases in between. The CDR3 runs 13 residues. CDR3 in DNA: TGCGCCAGCAGCTTAAAAGTGGGCACTGAAGCTTTCTTT. It yields the protein CASSLKVGTEAFF.

This clone has more than one count but fewer than ten. The V and J genes are TRBV11-2 and TRBJ1-5; 7 nucleotides align to TRBD1. Germline V gene lookup returns CDR1 SGHAT and CDR2 FQNNGV. The CDR3 contains 14 residues. V trimming: 3 bases; J trimming: 1 base; junction bases outside the gene matches: 0. CDR3 amino acids: CASSLGQSNQPQHF. CDR3 nucleotide sequence: TGTGCCAGCAGCTTGGGACAGAGCAATCAGCCCCAGCATTTT.

J is TRBJ2-7 and V is TRBV14; D gene unclear. Trimming cost V 4 bases and J 0 bases, with 16 bases left between them. The CDR3 totals 16 residues. Germline CDR1 reads SGHDN; CDR2 reads FVKESK. CDR3 DNA sequence: TGTGCCAGCAGCCGGGGTGGGGTAATCATCTCCTACGAGCAGTACTTC. It codes for CASSRGGVIISYEQYF.

The rearrangement uses TRBV28 and TRBJ2-3, with a weak D call TRBD2 (5 bases). Trimming stripped 1 base from V and 2 bases from J, with 19 bases between. CDR3 length: 18 residues. CDR1 and CDR2 from the germline V gene are MDHEN and SYDVKM. The CDR3 DNA reads TGTGCCAGCAGTTTATCCCCTGGACTCGGGGATCTCACAGATACGCAGTATTTT. This gives the protein CASSLSPGLGDLTDTQYF.

This sequence joins TRBV28 and TRBJ1-4; D is perhaps TRBD1 (5 bases). The CDR3 consists of 15 residues. The V and J ends lost 1 base and 8 bases respectively, with 14 bases between them. The germline V gene has CDR1 MDHEN and CDR2 SYDVKM. The CDR3 loop is CASSLLGVVGEKLFF. In DNA, the CDR3 is TGTGCCAGCAGTTTATTAGGGGTGGTTGGAGAAAAACTGTTTTTT.

This chain links TRBV10-1 with TRBJ2-1, with 7 bases fitting TRBD2. Unmatched junction bases numbered 5, after V lost 3 bases and J lost 0 bases. Germline V gene sequence: CDR1 WNHNN, CDR2 SYGVQD (reference sequence). The CDR3 contains 16 residues. CDR3 sequence: CASSEAAGASYNEQFF. In DNA, the CDR3 is TGCGCCAGCAGTGAAGCGGCGGGAGCCTCCTACAATGAGCAGTTCTTC.